One and the same sample provided the 13 T cell receptor beta chains below, sequenced in a study of blood T cell repertoires in COVID-19. Sequencing was performed with immunoSEQ multiplex PCR; in TCRdb, only in-frame clones are kept and a portion is missing. The sample yields 81,000 or so clones, approximately 85% seen once. Sequences were obtained from peripheral blood. The receptors derive from a man aged 50 or older with COVID-19, enrolled during active disease.

The chain joins TRBV5-1 to TRBJ2-5; 11 bases line up with TRBD2. This CDR3 is 15 amino acids long. The J segment lost 3 bases and the V segment lost 0 bases, leaving 1 base of the junction unmatched. CDR1 SGHRS and CDR2 YFSETQ come from the germline V gene. The CDR3 spells CASSLAGLAEETQYF. The CDR3 region has the DNA TGCGCCAGCAGCTTGGCGGGACTAGCGGAAGAGACCCAGTACTTC.

V gene TRBV5-1 combines with J gene TRBJ1-2, with TRBD1 matching 10 bases. The germline CDR1 and CDR2 sequences are SGHRS and YFSETQ. The J segment lost 4 bases and the V segment lost 3 bases, leaving 12 bases of the junction unmatched. The CDR3 has 17 residues. As DNA, the CDR3 is TGCGCCAGCAGCTCTCCCGGGACAGGGGCTAAGGGCTATGGCTACACCTTC. Protein sequence: CASSSPGTGAKGYGYTF.

The CDR3 protein is CASSNSAGGARADTQYF. CDR3 in DNA: TGTGCCAGCAGCAATTCGGCTGGGGGGGCACGGGCAGATACGCAGTATTTT. The chain recombines TRBV27 with TRBJ2-3, with a tentative D call TRBD2 (7 bases). The length of the CDR3 is 17 residues. Germline CDR1 reads MNHEY; CDR2 reads SMNVEV (reference sequence). The ends were cut back, 6 bases at V and 4 bases at J, with 23 bases in the middle.

In its sample, this clone was seen a few times. The chain carries TRBV29-1 and TRBJ2-3; 7 bases are shared with TRBD2. Trimming took 7 bases from V and 3 from J; bases not matched to a gene: 10. Germline V lookup: CDR1 SQVTM, CDR2 ANQGSEA. CDR3 length equals 14 residues. The CDR3 region has the DNA TGCAGCGCGTCATCCGCGGGAGAGACAGATACGCAGTATTTT. Amino acids: CSASSAGETDTQYF.

The chain employs TRBV19 and TRBJ1-6, with TRBD1 matching over 7 bases. CDR1 LNHDA and CDR2 SQIVND come from the germline V gene (reference sequence). CDR3 length: 13 amino acids. The V and J ends lost 10 bases and 1 base, in that order; junction bases with no gene match: 1. CDR3 in DNA: TGTGCCACCAGGGGGTCCTATAATTCACCCCTCCACTTT. As protein: CATRGSYNSPLHF.

CDR3 protein: CASSAATESHGYTF. Written as DNA, the CDR3 is TGCGCCAGCAGCGCCGCTACAGAAAGCCATGGCTACACCTTC. This chain links TRBV5-1 with TRBJ1-2; D is unresolved. The CDR3 is made up of 14 amino acids. The germline V and J ends were trimmed by 4 bases and 6 bases, with 16 bases remaining between them. Germline assignment: CDR1 SGHRS and CDR2 YFSETQ.

The chain is built from TRBV6-1 and TRBJ1-3; D gene ambiguous. V lost 3 bases, J lost 0 bases, and 6 bases lay in between. The CDR3 is 14 residues long. Germline V gene data show CDR1 as MNHNS and CDR2 as SASEGT. The CDR3 region has the DNA TGTGCCAGCAGTGAGGCCTCCTCTGGAAACACCATATATTTT. Encoded protein: CASSEASSGNTIYF.

The rearrangement joins TRBV12-3 or TRBV12-4 to TRBJ1-2; 7 bases align to TRBD1. This CDR3 has 13 amino acids. Trimming removed 6 bases from V and 4 bases from J; junction bases left unmatched: 5. The CDR3 coding sequence is TGTGCCAGCAGGGGGGGACAGACCTATGGCTACACCTTC. It encodes CASRGGQTYGYTF.

This chain joins TRBV6-5 and TRBJ1-6; 8 nucleotides match TRBD1. In germline, CDR1 is MNHEY, CDR2 SVGAGI. Trimming removed 2 bases from V and 5 bases from J; junction bases left unmatched: 5. This CDR3 has 16 residues. In nucleotides, the CDR3 is TGTGCCAGCAGTTACATCGGACAGGGAAATAATTCACCCCTCCACTTT. Translation: CASSYIGQGNNSPLHF.

This chain links TRBV6-4 with TRBJ2-1, with 9 bases lining up with TRBD2. The germline gives CDR1 MRHNA, CDR2 SNTAGT. The CDR3 spans 15 residues. V lost 3 bases to trimming and J lost 7 bases; unmatched junction nucleotides: 7. The CDR3, as DNA: TGTGCCAGCAGTGAGGTAGCGGGAGAGTTGAATGAGCAGTTCTTC. It yields the protein CASSEVAGELNEQFF.

The chain joins TRBV27 to TRBJ2-2; 9 bases agree with TRBD1. Trimming at V came to 8 bases and at J to 7 bases, leaving 11 bases not matched to a gene. CDR1 and CDR2 from the germline V gene are MNHEY and SMNVEV (reference sequence). This CDR3 comprises 15 residues. CDR3 amino acids: CASLKVTGGIGELFF. The CDR3 DNA is TGTGCCAGCCTAAAAGTGACAGGGGGAATCGGGGAGCTGTTTTTT.

V is TRBV28 and J is TRBJ1-1; D may be TRBD1 (5 bases). Looked up from germline, CDR1 is MDHEN and CDR2 is SYDVKM. V was cut by 9 bases and J by 1 base, with 18 bases left in between. The CDR3 has 15 residues. The CDR3 sequence is CASPPWGSPNTEAFF. CDR3 sequence (DNA): TGTGCCAGTCCCCCTTGGGGCTCGCCGAACACTGAAGCTTTCTTT.

The chain links TRBV7-6 to TRBJ2-2; 7 bases agree with TRBD1. CDR3 length: 15 residues. Germline lookup yields CDR1 SGHVS and CDR2 FNYEAQ. The V and J ends lost 1 base and 8 bases, in that order; junction bases with no gene match: 7. CDR3 in amino acids: CASSLGQGPWGELFF. The DNA for the CDR3 is TGTGCCAGCAGCTTAGGACAGGGCCCATGGGGGGAGCTGTTTTTT.